This T cell receptor (beta chain) derives from a study of blood T cell repertoires in COVID-19. The count of this clone is one. Clones were read by immunoSEQ multiplex PCR, and TCRdb kept only the in-frame ones, dropping some. This table has over 120,000 clones, 80% to 90% appearing once. V dropped 6 bases and J dropped 2; count of bases not matched to a gene: 3. This CDR3 region has 13 residues. The V gene is TRBV12-3 or TRBV12-4, the J gene TRBJ1-2, with 7 bases fitting TRBD1. The sample comprised peripheral blood. The source of this sequence is a man aged 50 to 60 who had recovered from COVID-19. The CDR3 region has the DNA TGTGCCAGCAGGAGGGGACAGAACTATGGCTACACCTTC. Translating it yields CASRRGQNYGYTF.